These 20 T cell receptor beta chains were all obtained from the same sample, sequenced in a study of T cells in tuberculosis. Data came from immunoSEQ multiplex PCR; TCRdb stores just in-frame clones and leaves some out. In the table there are tens of thousands of clones, less than 98% of which are singletons. The sequencing input was PBMCs. These receptors originate from a donor between 5 and 29 years old with latent tuberculosis or without tuberculosis infection.

The chain is built from TRBV19 and TRBJ2-1, with D perhaps TRBD2 (5 bases). This CDR3 has 14 residues. Deletions cut 2 bases from V and 12 bases from J, with 17 bases between. Per the germline V gene, CDR1 is LNHDA and CDR2 is SQIVND (reference sequence). The CDR3 sequence: CASSIRRTNSVQFF. The CDR3 bases are TGTGCCAGTAGTATACGCCGCACTAATAGCGTGCAGTTCTTC.

The V gene is TRBV2, the J gene TRBJ1-2; D not certain. V was trimmed by 3 bases and J by 8 bases, leaving 19 bases between them. Germline CDR1 is SNHLY and CDR2 is FYNNEI. This CDR3 is built from 15 residues. The CDR3 here is CASSDPCRSGKGYTF. Here the CDR3 DNA reads TGTGCCAGCAGTGATCCGTGCAGGAGCGGAAAGGGCTACACCTTC.

CDR3 region: CAWSGRGLNPNEKLFF. DNA of the CDR3: TGTGCCTGGAGTGGCAGGGGGCTAAACCCTAATGAAAAACTGTTTTTT. The J gene is TRBJ1-4, the V gene TRBV30; 8 nucleotides line up with TRBD1. V gave up 1 base and J gave up 3 bases; unmatched junction bases: 7. In germline, CDR1 is GTSNPN, CDR2 SVGIG (reference sequence). This CDR3 is 16 amino acids long.

The chain links TRBV19 to TRBJ1-2; the match to TRBD1 covers 7 bases. CDR3 length: 14 residues. The V and J ends lost 7 bases and 8 bases, in that order; junction bases with no gene match: 13. Germline loops: CDR1 LNHDA, CDR2 SQIVND (reference sequence). The chain's CDR3 is CASTTHRGSYGYTF. CDR3 DNA sequence: TGTGCCAGTACCACTCACAGGGGTTCGTACGGCTACACCTTC.

This chain connects TRBV30 to TRBJ2-5; D may be TRBD1 (5 bases). The closer fit of TRBJ2-7 to the DNA end suggests the J call may be wrong. Germline V gene lookup returns CDR1 GTSNPN and CDR2 SVGIG (reference sequence). The CDR3 extends over 11 amino acids. In DNA form, the CDR3 reads TGTGCCTGGGGACACTCCTACGAGCAGTACTTC. Amino acid sequence: CAWGHSYEQYF.

V usage is TRBV7-3 and J usage is TRBJ1-2; 12 bases match TRBD1. Germline assignment: CDR1 SGHTA and CDR2 FQGTGA. The CDR3 length is 15 residues. V shed 4 bases, J shed 7 bases, and the junction held 7 bases outside the gene matches. DNA for the CDR3: TGTGCCAGCAGCTCCGGGACAGGGGGCATTTTTGGCTACACCTTC. Translation gives CASSSGTGGIFGYTF.

The CDR3 bases are TGCGCCAGCAGCCCGACTCTCTACGAGCAGTACTTC. Translation: CASSPTLYEQYF. The chain couples TRBV23-1 to TRBJ2-7; D unclear. TRBV23-1 carries the ORF label, with uncertain function. Trimming left V 6 bases short and J 3 bases short, with 9 bases between. The CDR3 totals 12 residues.

The chain is built from TRBV4-1 and TRBJ1-5; no firm D call. This CDR3 has 15 amino acids. Trimming shortened V by 1 base and J by 3 bases, and 10 bases separated the two germline ends. The germline V gene encodes CDR1 MGHRA and CDR2 YSYEKL. This chain's CDR3 is CASSQVPGFNQPQHF. DNA for the CDR3: TGCGCCAGCAGCCAAGTACCGGGATTCAATCAGCCCCAGCATTTT.

Only one count was recorded for this clone. V and J are TRBV7-9 and TRBJ2-2, with a weak D call TRBD2 (6 bases). V lost 10 bases, J lost 6 bases, and 27 bases lay in between. There are 17 residues in the CDR3. CDR1 is SEHNR, CDR2 FQNEAQ, per germline (reference sequence). The CDR3 DNA is TGTGCCAACCCCCCCTTGGAGGGGAAGATTGAGTCCGGGGAGCTGTTTTTT. This codes for CANPPLEGKIESGELFF.

The CDR3 nucleotides are TGTGCCAGCTCACCCTCCGGGAGCCTGGGAGAAGCCGGGGAGCTGTTTTTT. Translating it yields CASSPSGSLGEAGELFF. The V call is TRBV18, the J call TRBJ2-2, with a possible D match to TRBD2 (6 bases). CDR3 length: 17 residues. Germline loops: CDR1 KGHSH, CDR2 LQKENI. V gave up 3 bases and J gave up 6 bases, with 20 bases separating them.

This chain links TRBV19 with TRBJ1-5, with D possibly being TRBD1 (5 bases). Germline V gene sequence: CDR1 LNHDA, CDR2 SQIVND (reference sequence). The length of the CDR3 is 19 residues. V lost 1 base to trimming and J lost 2 bases, with 21 bases between them. The CDR3 nucleotides are TGTGCCAGTAGTATAGGTGAAGGGGTCTTGGGTAACCGCAATCAGCCCCAGCATTTT. Translated: CASSIGEGVLGNRNQPQHF.

The V call is TRBV7-3, the J call TRBJ1-2; D is possibly TRBD1 (5 bases). Germline CDR1 SGHTA, CDR2 FQGTGA. Trimming removed 4 bases at V and 5 bases at J, with 32 bases between. CDR3 length: 20 residues. CDR3 sequence: CASSWLESELVDKRAYGYTF. In DNA, the CDR3 is TGTGCCAGCAGCTGGTTAGAGTCAGAGCTAGTGGACAAGAGAGCTTATGGCTACACCTTC. Combining the CDR3 with reference TRBV7-3 and TRBJ1-2 gives the whole variable domain GAGVSQTPSNKVTEKGKYVELRCDPISGHTALYWYRQSLGQGPEFLIYFQGTGAADDSGLPNDRFFAVRPEGSVSTLKIQRTERGDSAVYLCASSWLESELVDKRAYGYTFGSGTRLTVV.

The V call is TRBV30, the J call TRBJ1-5; 8 bases match TRBD1. The CDR3 covers 15 residues. Trimming cost V 6 bases and J 1 base; bases outside gene matches: 8. The germline gives CDR1 GTSNPN, CDR2 SVGIG (reference sequence). The CDR3: CACSTGGGSNQPQHF. The CDR3 coding sequence is TGTGCCTGCTCCACAGGGGGTGGAAGCAATCAGCCCCAGCATTTT.

CDR3 in DNA: TGTGCCAGCAGCGCAGTGTCCCGGGACAGGGTATGGAACGTCCTGACTTTC. Amino acid sequence: CASSAVSRDRVWNVLTF. The chain combines TRBV12-1 with TRBJ2-6; TRBD1 was called by the table and not checked on the DNA. TRBV12-1 is a documented pseudogene. The CDR3 sequence is 17 residues long.

This chain connects TRBV13 to TRBJ1-1; TRBD1 matches at 10 bases. V shed 6 bases, J shed 3 bases, and the junction held 7 bases outside the gene matches. The germline CDR1 and CDR2 sequences are PRHDT and FYEKMQ (reference sequence). This CDR3 has 15 amino acids. The CDR3 sequence: CASRQLGTGDTEAFF. In DNA, the CDR3 is TGTGCCAGCAGGCAATTGGGGACAGGGGACACTGAAGCTTTCTTT.

The chain recombines TRBV19 with TRBJ2-3, with unresolved D. The V end lost 4 bases, the J end lost 4 bases, and 6 bases lay between the germline ends. The CDR3 is 12 residues long. CDR1 is LNHDA and CDR2 is SQIVND in the germline V gene (reference sequence). For the CDR3, the DNA is TGTGCCAGTAGTACGGGTTCAGATACGCAGTATTTT. Translation gives CASSTGSDTQYF.

The gene calls are TRBV7-6 and TRBJ2-3, with D possibly being TRBD1 (6 bases). The ends were cut back, 11 bases at V and 3 bases at J, with 21 bases in the middle. From germline, CDR1 is SGHVS and CDR2 FNYEAQ. This CDR3 contains 15 residues. CDR3 nucleotides: TGTGCCGCGCCCCCTGACAGGATGGGAACAGATACGCAGTATTTT. Its protein is CAAPPDRMGTDTQYF.

This chain connects TRBV7-8 to TRBJ2-1; 10 positions agree with TRBD2. J gave up 4 bases and V 5 bases, and 5 bases lay outside the gene matches. Germline-derived CDR1 and CDR2 are SGHVS and FQNEAQ. This CDR3 contains 15 residues. CDR3 sequence reads: CASSATSGRYNEQFF. The CDR3 bases are TGTGCCAGCAGCGCGACTAGCGGGCGGTACAATGAGCAGTTCTTC.

The chain employs TRBV10-1 and TRBJ1-1, with D perhaps TRBD1 (6 bases). Trimming pared 2 bases from V and 0 bases from J, leaving 13 bases between. The CDR3 spans 16 residues. Germline V gene lookup returns CDR1 WNHNN and CDR2 SYGVQD (reference sequence). The CDR3 region is CASSEPRTVLNTEAFF. The DNA of the CDR3 is TGCGCCAGCAGTGAGCCCCGGACAGTCCTGAACACTGAAGCTTTCTTT.

The rearrangement links TRBV11-3 to TRBJ1-5; D uncertain. Germline assignment: CDR1 SGHNT and CDR2 YENEEA. Trimming cost V 1 base and J 10 bases, with 11 bases left between them. The CDR3 has 13 residues. In DNA form, the CDR3 reads TGTGCCAGCAGCTTAGGTGCGAGGGAACCCCAGCATTTT. This encodes CASSLGAREPQHF.